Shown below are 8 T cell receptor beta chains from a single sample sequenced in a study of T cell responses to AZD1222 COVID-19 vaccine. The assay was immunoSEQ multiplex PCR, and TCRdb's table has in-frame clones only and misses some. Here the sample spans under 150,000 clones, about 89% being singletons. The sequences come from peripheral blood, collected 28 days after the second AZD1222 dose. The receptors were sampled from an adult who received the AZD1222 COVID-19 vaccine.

CDR3 nucleotides: TGTGCCAGCAGCCGGACGGTTGGAGAGCCCCAGCATTTT. Translated: CASSRTVGEPQHF. The chain employs TRBV5-4 and TRBJ1-5; D is uncertain. The V gene's germline CDR1 is SGHNT and CDR2 YYREEE (reference sequence). This CDR3 region has 13 residues. V lost 4 bases and J 8 bases, leaving 13 bases between the germline ends.

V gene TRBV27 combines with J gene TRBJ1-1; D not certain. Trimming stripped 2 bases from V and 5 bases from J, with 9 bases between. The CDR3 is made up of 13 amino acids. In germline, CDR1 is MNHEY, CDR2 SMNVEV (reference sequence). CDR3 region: CASSLERETEAFF. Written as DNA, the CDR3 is TGTGCCAGCAGTTTAGAAAGGGAAACTGAAGCTTTCTTT.

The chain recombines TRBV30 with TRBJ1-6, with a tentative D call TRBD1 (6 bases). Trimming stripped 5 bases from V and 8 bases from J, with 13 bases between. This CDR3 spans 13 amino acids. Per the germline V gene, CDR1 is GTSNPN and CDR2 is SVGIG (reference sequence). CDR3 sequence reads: CAWAQGNDSPLHF. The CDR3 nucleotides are TGTGCCTGGGCCCAGGGGAATGATTCACCCCTCCACTTT.

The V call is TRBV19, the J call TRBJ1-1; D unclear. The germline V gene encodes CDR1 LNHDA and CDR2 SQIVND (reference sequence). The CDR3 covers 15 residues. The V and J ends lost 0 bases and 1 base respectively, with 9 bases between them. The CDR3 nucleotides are TGTGCCAGTAGTATAGACCCCGCCGGGAACACTGAAGCTTTCTTT. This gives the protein CASSIDPAGNTEAFF.

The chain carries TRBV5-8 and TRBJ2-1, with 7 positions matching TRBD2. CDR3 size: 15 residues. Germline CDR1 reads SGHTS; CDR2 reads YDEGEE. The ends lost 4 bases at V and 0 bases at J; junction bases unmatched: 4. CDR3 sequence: CASSLSGASYNEQFF. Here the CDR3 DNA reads TGTGCCAGCAGCCTGAGCGGGGCCTCCTACAATGAGCAGTTCTTC.

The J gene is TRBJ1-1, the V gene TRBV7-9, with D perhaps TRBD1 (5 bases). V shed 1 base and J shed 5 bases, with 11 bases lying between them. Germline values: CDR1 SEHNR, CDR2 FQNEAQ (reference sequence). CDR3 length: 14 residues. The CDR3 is CASSLGGSFTEAFF. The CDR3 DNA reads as TGTGCCAGCAGCTTAGGGGGGTCATTTACTGAAGCTTTCTTT.

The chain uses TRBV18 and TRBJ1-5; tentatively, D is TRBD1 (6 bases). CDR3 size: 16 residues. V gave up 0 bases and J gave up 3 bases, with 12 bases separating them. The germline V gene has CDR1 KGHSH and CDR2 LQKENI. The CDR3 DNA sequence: TGTGCCAGCTCACCACCAAACGGACAGTTCAATCAGCCCCAGCATTTT. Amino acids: CASSPPNGQFNQPQHF.

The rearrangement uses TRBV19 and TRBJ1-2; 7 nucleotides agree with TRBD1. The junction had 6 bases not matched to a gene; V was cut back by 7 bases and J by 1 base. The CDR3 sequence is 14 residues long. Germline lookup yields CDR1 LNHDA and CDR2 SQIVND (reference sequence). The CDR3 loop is CASKGGTLNYGYTF. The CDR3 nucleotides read TGTGCCAGTAAAGGGGGCACCCTTAACTATGGCTACACCTTC.